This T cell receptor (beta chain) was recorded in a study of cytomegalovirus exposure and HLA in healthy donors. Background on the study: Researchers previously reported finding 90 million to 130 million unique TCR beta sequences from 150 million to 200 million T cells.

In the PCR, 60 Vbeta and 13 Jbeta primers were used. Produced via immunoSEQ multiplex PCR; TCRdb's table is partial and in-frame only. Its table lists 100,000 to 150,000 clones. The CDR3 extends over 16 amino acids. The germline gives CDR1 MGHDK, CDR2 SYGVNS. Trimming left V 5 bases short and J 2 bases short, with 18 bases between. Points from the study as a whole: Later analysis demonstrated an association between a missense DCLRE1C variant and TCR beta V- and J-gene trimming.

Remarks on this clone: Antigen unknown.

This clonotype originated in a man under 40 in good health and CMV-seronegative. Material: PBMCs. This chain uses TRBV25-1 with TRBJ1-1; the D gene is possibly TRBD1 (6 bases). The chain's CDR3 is CASSHSVDSVNTEAFF. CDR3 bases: TGTGCCAGCAGTCATTCCGTGGACAGCGTAAACACTGAAGCTTTCTTT. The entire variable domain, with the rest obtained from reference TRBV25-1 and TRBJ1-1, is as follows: EADIYQTPRYLVIGTGKKITLECSQTMGHDKMYWYQQDPGMELHLIHYSYGVNSTEKGDLSSESTVSRIRTEHFPLTLESARPSHTSQYLCASSHSVDSVNTEAFFGQGTRLTVV.